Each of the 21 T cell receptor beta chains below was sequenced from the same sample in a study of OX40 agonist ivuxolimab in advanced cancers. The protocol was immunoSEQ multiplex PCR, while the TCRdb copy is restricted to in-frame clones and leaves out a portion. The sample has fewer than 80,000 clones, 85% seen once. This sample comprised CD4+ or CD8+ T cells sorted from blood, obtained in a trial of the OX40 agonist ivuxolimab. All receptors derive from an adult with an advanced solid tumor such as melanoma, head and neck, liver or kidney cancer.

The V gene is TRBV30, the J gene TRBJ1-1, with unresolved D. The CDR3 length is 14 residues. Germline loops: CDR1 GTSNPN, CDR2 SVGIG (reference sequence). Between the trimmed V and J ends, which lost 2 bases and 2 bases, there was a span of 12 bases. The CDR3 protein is CAWSRKSTNTEAFF. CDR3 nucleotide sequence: TGTGCCTGGAGTCGTAAATCTACTAACACTGAAGCTTTCTTT.

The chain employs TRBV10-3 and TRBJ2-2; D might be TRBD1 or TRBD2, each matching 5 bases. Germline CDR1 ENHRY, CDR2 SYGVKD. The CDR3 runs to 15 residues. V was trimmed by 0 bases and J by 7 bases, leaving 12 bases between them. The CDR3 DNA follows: TGTGCCATCAGTGAGTCGACGAGGGGAGTCGGGGAGCTGTTTTTT. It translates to CAISESTRGVGELFF.

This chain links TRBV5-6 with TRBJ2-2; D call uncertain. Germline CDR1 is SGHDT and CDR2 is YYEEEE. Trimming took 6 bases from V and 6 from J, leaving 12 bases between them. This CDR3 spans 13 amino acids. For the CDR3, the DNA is TGTGCCAGCACCATCCACAGAGCCGGGGAGCTGTTTTTT. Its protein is CASTIHRAGELFF.

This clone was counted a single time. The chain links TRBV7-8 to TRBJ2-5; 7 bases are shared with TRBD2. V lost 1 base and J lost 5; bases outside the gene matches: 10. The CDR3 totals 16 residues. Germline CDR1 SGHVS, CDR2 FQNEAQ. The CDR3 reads CASSLGGAAGPETQYF. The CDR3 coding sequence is TGTGCCAGCAGCTTAGGCGGGGCAGCGGGGCCCGAGACCCAGTACTTC.

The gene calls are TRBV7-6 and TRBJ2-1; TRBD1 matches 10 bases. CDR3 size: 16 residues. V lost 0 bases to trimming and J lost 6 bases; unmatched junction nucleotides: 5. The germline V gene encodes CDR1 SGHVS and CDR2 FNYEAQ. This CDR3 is CASSLAWDRGSNEQFF. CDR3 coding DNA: TGTGCCAGCAGCTTAGCGTGGGACAGGGGATCCAATGAGCAGTTCTTC.

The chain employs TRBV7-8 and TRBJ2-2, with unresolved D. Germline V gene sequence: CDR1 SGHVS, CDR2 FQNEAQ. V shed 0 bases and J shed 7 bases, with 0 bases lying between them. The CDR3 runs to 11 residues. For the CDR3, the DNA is TGTGCCAGCAGCTTAGCCGGGGAGCTGTTTTTT. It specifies CASSLAGELFF.

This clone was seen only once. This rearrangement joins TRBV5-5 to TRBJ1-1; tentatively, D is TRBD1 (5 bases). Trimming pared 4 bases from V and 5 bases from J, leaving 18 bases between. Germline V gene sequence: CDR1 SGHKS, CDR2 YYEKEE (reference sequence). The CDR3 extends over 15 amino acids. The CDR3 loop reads CASSPERAGRTEAFF. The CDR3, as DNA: TGTGCCAGCAGCCCCGAGAGGGCAGGGAGGACTGAAGCTTTCTTT.

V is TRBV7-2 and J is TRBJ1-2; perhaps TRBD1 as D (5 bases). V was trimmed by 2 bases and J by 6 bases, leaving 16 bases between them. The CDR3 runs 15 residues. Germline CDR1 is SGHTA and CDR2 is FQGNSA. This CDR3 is CASSLMAWGSDGYTF. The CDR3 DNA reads TGTGCCAGCAGCTTAATGGCGTGGGGGAGCGATGGCTACACCTTC.

The CDR3 sequence: CASSRTGIREETQYF. The DNA of the CDR3 is TGTGCCAGCAGCCGGACAGGGATTAGGGAAGAGACCCAGTACTTC. The gene calls are TRBV7-2 and TRBJ2-5; 8 nucleotides match TRBD1. CDR3 size: 15 residues. CDR1 and CDR2 from the germline V gene are SGHTA and FQGNSA. Trimming removed 5 bases from V and 3 bases from J; junction bases left unmatched: 8.

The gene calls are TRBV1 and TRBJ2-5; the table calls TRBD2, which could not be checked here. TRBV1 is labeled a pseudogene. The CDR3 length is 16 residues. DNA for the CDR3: TGCACCAGCAGCCAAGAGCCGACTAGCGGACAAGAGACCCAGTACTTC. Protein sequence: CTSSQEPTSGQETQYF.

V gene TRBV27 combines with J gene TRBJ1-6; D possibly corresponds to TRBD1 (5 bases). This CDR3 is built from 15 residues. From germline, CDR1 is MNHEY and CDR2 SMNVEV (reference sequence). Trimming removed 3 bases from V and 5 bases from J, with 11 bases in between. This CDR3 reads CASSLTPGDNSPLHF. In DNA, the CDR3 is TGTGCCAGCAGTTTGACCCCGGGGGATAATTCACCCCTCCACTTT.

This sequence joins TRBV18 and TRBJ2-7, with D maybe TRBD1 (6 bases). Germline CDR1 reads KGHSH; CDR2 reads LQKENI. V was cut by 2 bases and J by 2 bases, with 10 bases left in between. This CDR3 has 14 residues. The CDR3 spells CASSPTQGAYEQYF. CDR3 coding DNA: TGTGCCAGCTCACCAACACAGGGAGCCTACGAGCAGTACTTC.

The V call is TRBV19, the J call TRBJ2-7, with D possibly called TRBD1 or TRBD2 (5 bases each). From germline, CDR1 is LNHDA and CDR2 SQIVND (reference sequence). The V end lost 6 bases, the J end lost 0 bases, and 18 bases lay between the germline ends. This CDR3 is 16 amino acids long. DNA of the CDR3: TGTGCCAGTAGCTCCGATAGGGACGGCTACTCCTACGAGCAGTACTTC. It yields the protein CASSSDRDGYSYEQYF.

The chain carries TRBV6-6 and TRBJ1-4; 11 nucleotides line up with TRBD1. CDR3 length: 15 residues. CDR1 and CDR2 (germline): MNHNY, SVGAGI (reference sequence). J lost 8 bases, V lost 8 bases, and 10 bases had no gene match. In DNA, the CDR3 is TGTGCCAGCGCTGAAGGGACAGGGGGGAAGGAAAAACTGTTTTTT. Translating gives CASAEGTGGKEKLFF.

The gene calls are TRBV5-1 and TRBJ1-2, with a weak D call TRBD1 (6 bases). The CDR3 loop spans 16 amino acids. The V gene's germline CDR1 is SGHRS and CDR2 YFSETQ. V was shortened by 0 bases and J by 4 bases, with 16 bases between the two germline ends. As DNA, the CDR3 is TGCGCCAGCAGCTTGGGGCACACAGGGCAGGGCTATGGCTACACCTTC. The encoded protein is CASSLGHTGQGYGYTF.

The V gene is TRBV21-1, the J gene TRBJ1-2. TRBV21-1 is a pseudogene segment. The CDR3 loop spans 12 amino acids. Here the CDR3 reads CATETREYGYTF. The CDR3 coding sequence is TGTGCCACAGAGACGAGGGAGTATGGCTACACCTTC.

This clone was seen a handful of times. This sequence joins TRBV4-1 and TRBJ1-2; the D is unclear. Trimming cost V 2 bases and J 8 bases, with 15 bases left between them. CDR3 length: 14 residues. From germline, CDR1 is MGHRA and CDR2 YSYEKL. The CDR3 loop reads CASSQLPRLGGYTF. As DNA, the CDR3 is TGCGCCAGCAGCCAACTCCCGAGGCTCGGCGGCTACACCTTC.

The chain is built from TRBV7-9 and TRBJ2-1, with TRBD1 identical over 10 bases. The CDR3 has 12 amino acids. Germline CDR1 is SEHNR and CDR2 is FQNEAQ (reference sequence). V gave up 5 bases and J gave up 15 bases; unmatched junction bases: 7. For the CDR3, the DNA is TGTGCCAGCAGCGGAAGGGACAGGGGTAGGTTCTTC. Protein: CASSGRDRGRFF.

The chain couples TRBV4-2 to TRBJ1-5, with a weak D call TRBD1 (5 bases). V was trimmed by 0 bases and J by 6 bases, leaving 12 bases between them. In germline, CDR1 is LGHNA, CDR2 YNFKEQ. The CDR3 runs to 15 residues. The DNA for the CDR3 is TGTGCCAGCAGCCAAGAATCAGGGAGGGGTCAGCCCCAGCATTTT. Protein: CASSQESGRGQPQHF.

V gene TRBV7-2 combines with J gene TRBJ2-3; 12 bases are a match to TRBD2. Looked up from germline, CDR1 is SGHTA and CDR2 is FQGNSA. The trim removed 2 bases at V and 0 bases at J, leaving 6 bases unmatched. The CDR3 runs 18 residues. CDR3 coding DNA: TGTGCCAGCAGCTTACGACTAGCGGGGGCCCACAGCACAGATACGCAGTATTTT. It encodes CASSLRLAGAHSTDTQYF.

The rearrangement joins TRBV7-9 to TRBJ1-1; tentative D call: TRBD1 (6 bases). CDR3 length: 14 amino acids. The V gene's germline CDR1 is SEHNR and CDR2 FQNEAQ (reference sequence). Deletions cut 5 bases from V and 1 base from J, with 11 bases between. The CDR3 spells CASSLDSQNTEAFF. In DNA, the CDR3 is TGTGCCAGCAGCCTGGACAGCCAGAACACTGAAGCTTTCTTT.